The entry that follows covers one T cell receptor (beta chain) sequence. The data derive from a study of blood T cell repertoires in COVID-19. Across the whole study: The samples span acute and convalescent COVID-19 from the United States, Italy and Spain. PBMCs, B-cell-depleted T cells, or T cells were the source of the cDNA or gDNA that made up the material.

The CDR3 covers 14 residues. The trim removed 0 bases at V and 4 bases at J, leaving 1 base unmatched. Per the germline V gene, CDR1 is SGHTA and CDR2 is FQGTGA. Assay: immunoSEQ multiplex PCR; the TCRdb copy retains only in-frame clones and omits some. The profile shows approximately 52,000 clones, roughly 90% of them singletons. The chain uses TRBV7-3 and TRBJ2-5; the match to TRBD1 covers 8 bases. The receptor was isolated from a man aged 55-75 years with acute or convalescent COVID-19. The sequenced sample was peripheral blood. In DNA, the CDR3 is TGTGCCAGCAGCTTAACTGGACAGGGAGAGACCCAGTACTTC. It specifies CASSLTGQGETQYF.